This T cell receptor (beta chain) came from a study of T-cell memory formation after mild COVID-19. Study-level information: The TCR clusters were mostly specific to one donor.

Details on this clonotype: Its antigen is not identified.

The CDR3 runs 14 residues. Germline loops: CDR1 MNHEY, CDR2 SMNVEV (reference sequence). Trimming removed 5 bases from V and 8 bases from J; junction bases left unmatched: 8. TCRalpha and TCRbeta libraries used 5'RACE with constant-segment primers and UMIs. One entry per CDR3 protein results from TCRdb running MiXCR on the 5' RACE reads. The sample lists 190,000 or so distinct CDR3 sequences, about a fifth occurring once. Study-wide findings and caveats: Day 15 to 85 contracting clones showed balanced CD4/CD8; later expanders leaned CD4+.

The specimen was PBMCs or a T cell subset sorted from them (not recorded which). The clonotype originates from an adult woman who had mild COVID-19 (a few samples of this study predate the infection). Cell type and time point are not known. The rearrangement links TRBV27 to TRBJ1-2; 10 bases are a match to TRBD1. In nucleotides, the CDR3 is TGTGCCAGCAGTGATCGGACAGGGGGGGAAGGCTACACCTTC. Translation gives CASSDRTGGEGYTF.